Presented here are 20 T cell receptor beta chains from one specimen sequenced in a study of shared clonotypes between healthy human individuals. Clones were read by immunoSEQ multiplex PCR, and TCRdb kept only the in-frame ones, dropping some. The sample holds more than 2 million clones; roughly 93% are singletons and the top ten take around 1.7%. Terminally differentiated effector memory CD45RA+ cells were excluded by CCR7 positive selection of CD45RO-negative cells. Sample: naive CD8+ T cells from PBMCs. The receptors were sampled from a man between 18 and 35 years old in good health. Some clones in this sample may be carry-over from other donors' samples.

The rearrangement uses TRBV4-1 and TRBJ2-7, with D unresolved. The CDR3 covers 13 residues. Trimming pared 4 bases from V and 5 bases from J, leaving 12 bases between. Germline lookup yields CDR1 MGHRA and CDR2 YSYEKL. As DNA, the CDR3 is TGCGCCAGCAGCCGACCCGACATACACGAGCAGTACTTC. Translated: CASSRPDIHEQYF.

This chain connects TRBV6-5 to TRBJ1-2; 7 nucleotides align to TRBD1. This CDR3 has 14 amino acids. J gave up 4 bases and V 10 bases, and 12 bases lay outside the gene matches. The germline V gene has CDR1 MNHEY and CDR2 SVGAGI. The CDR3 loop is CATTSGTASYGYTF. The CDR3 nucleotides are TGTGCCACCACGTCCGGGACAGCATCCTATGGCTACACCTTC.

The chain recombines TRBV4-1 with TRBJ1-2; maybe TRBD1 (5 bases). The CDR3 sequence is 16 residues long. V shed 1 base and J shed 6 bases, with 18 bases lying between them. CDR1 MGHRA and CDR2 YSYEKL come from the germline V gene. This chain's CDR3 is CASSQGGYAVLHGYTF. CDR3 sequence (DNA): TGCGCCAGCAGCCAAGGGGGCTACGCTGTACTACATGGCTACACCTTC.

V usage is TRBV27 and J usage is TRBJ2-1; the D is unclear. V was cut by 3 bases and J by 0 bases, with 6 bases left in between. CDR3 size: 14 residues. CDR1 is MNHEY, CDR2 SMNVEV, per germline (reference sequence). CDR3: CASSFRNSYNEQFF. CDR3 coding DNA: TGTGCCAGCAGTTTCAGGAACTCCTACAATGAGCAGTTCTTC.

This clone occurred once. The chain is built from TRBV6-1 and TRBJ1-2; 8 positions agree with TRBD1. The CDR3 totals 13 residues. Losses at the gene ends were 8 bases for V and 4 bases for J; bases not matched to a gene: 6. Germline V gives CDR1 MNHNS, CDR2 SASEGT. CDR3 loop: CASPIGTGYGYTF. For the CDR3, the DNA is TGTGCCAGCCCAATCGGGACAGGCTATGGCTACACCTTC.

The V gene is TRBV5-1, the J gene TRBJ1-3; 10 nucleotides align to TRBD1. The CDR3 covers 15 residues. The germline CDR1 and CDR2 sequences are SGHRS and YFSETQ. The V segment lost 3 bases and the J segment 2 bases; nucleotides outside the gene matches: 2. The CDR3 region has the DNA TGCGCCAGCAGCTCAGGACAGGGGGCTGGAAACACCATATATTTT. This codes for CASSSGQGAGNTIYF.

This clone was found once. The chain employs TRBV27 and TRBJ1-2; D remains ambiguous. CDR1 and CDR2 (germline): MNHEY, SMNVEV (reference sequence). The ends were cut back, 8 bases at V and 4 bases at J, with 23 bases in the middle. This CDR3 contains 16 residues. CDR3 protein: CASLLPSWRFTYGYTF. Here the CDR3 DNA reads TGTGCCAGCCTTCTCCCCTCCTGGAGGTTTACCTATGGCTACACCTTC.

CDR3 DNA: TGTGCCAGCAGCCACCCGGCTGCGAACACCGGGGAGCTGTTTTTT. Protein product: CASSHPAANTGELFF. This chain connects TRBV6-5 to TRBJ2-2; the D is unclear. Per germline, CDR1 MNHEY and CDR2 SVGAGI. Trimming removed 6 bases at V and 0 bases at J, with 11 bases between. CDR3 length: 15 amino acids.

The V gene is TRBV27, the J gene TRBJ2-6; TRBD2 might be the D (7 bases). CDR3 length equals 15 residues. CDR1 and CDR2 (germline): MNHEY, SMNVEV (reference sequence). V lost 6 bases to trimming and J lost 1 base, with 10 bases between them. CDR3 bases: TGTGCCAGCAGGGGAGGGGGATCTGGGGCCAACGTCCTGACTTTC. Translating it yields CASRGGGSGANVLTF.

The rearrangement joins TRBV29-1 to TRBJ2-7; 8 positions agree with TRBD2. Germline CDR1 SQVTM, CDR2 ANQGSEA. The CDR3 is 16 amino acids. With V trimmed by 1 base and J by 0 bases, 8 bases remained unmatched. The CDR3 coding sequence is TGCAGCGTTGAAGGTGTGGCTAGCGGGTCCTCCTACGAGCAGTACTTC. Protein: CSVEGVASGSSYEQYF.

The J gene is TRBJ1-1, the V gene TRBV4-1, with TRBD1 matching over 9 bases. V was clipped by 3 bases and J by 4 bases; unmatched bases: 9. The germline V gene has CDR1 MGHRA and CDR2 YSYEKL. CDR3 length equals 16 residues. The CDR3 DNA follows: TGCGCCAGCAGCCACACACAGGGACAGGGAGTCACTGAAGCTTTCTTT. It is translated as CASSHTQGQGVTEAFF.

The J gene is TRBJ2-3, the V gene TRBV27; D might be TRBD2 (5 bases). Germline V gene sequence: CDR1 MNHEY, CDR2 SMNVEV (reference sequence). Trimming removed 6 bases at V and 2 bases at J, with 12 bases between. The CDR3 totals 14 residues. CDR3 protein: CASSLADLTDTQYF. CDR3 nucleotide sequence: TGTGCCAGCAGCCTAGCAGACCTCACAGATACGCAGTATTTT.

The chain employs TRBV28 and TRBJ2-2; tentatively, D is TRBD2 (6 bases). This CDR3 comprises 16 residues. Trimming cost V 4 bases and J 1 base, with 13 bases left between them. Germline values: CDR1 MDHEN, CDR2 SYDVKM. The CDR3 coding sequence is TGTGCCAGCAGTTCAGGCTGGGGACTGAACACCGGGGAGCTGTTTTTT. Translating it yields CASSSGWGLNTGELFF. Complete variable domain (other parts from reference TRBV28 and TRBJ2-2): DVKVTQSSRYLVKRTGEKVFLECVQDMDHENMFWYRQDPGLGLRLIYFSYDVKMKEKGDIPEGYSVSREKKERFSLILESASTNQTSMYLCASSSGWGLNTGELFFGEGSRLTVL.

This chain uses TRBV2 with TRBJ2-5; D may be TRBD1 (5 bases). V was clipped by 8 bases and J by 4 bases, with 20 bases between them. Germline CDR1 SNHLY, CDR2 FYNNEI. The CDR3 runs to 15 residues. The CDR3, as DNA: TGTGCCAGCTTGCCCCATCCAGGGTACCCAGAGACCCAGTACTTC. This gives the protein CASLPHPGYPETQYF.

The rearrangement links TRBV7-3 to TRBJ1-2; no clear D. This CDR3 spans 14 amino acids. Trimming stripped 0 bases from V and 8 bases from J, with 13 bases between. Germline-derived CDR1 and CDR2 are SGHTA and FQGTGA. The CDR3 DNA reads TGTGCCAGCAGCTTAACGGGCAGAAGTAGCGGCTACACCTTC. Encoded protein: CASSLTGRSSGYTF.

The rearrangement joins TRBV25-1 to TRBJ1-2; D call uncertain. The CDR3 has 13 amino acids. Trimming stripped 3 bases from V and 8 bases from J, with 13 bases between. The germline CDR1 and CDR2 sequences are MGHDK and SYGVNS. In nucleotides, the CDR3 is TGTGCCAGCAGTGACCTGGTCCGAGAGGGCTACACCTTC. Its protein is CASSDLVREGYTF.

The chain has TRBV5-8 and TRBJ2-1; no firm D call. Trimming removed 3 bases from V and 7 bases from J, with 26 bases in between. The CDR3 runs 18 residues. The germline V gene has CDR1 SGHTS and CDR2 YDEGEE. CDR3 loop: CASSSPSDLLTLGNEQFF. CDR3 nucleotide sequence: TGTGCCAGCAGCTCCCCATCTGACCTTCTTACATTGGGGAATGAGCAGTTCTTC.

The chain has TRBV7-9 and TRBJ2-7; D perhaps matches TRBD1 (5 bases). This CDR3 region has 11 residues. Between the trimmed V and J ends, which lost 11 bases and 2 bases, there was a span of 10 bases. Germline V gene sequence: CDR1 SEHNR, CDR2 FQNEAQ (reference sequence). Written as DNA, the CDR3 is TGTGCCTCCGAGGACACCTACGAGCAGTACTTC. Translating gives CASEDTYEQYF.

The chain links TRBV27 to TRBJ2-7, with 8 bases identical to TRBD2. This CDR3 is 17 amino acids long. Germline values: CDR1 MNHEY, CDR2 SMNVEV (reference sequence). V lost 3 bases to trimming and J lost 2 bases; unmatched junction nucleotides: 12. The CDR3 DNA follows: TGTGCCAGCAGTTTCGTGCGAATTAGCGGGGAAACCTACGAGCAGTACTTC. Translation gives CASSFVRISGETYEQYF.

The chain is built from TRBV28 and TRBJ2-5, with a possible D match to TRBD2 (5 bases). Germline loops: CDR1 MDHEN, CDR2 SYDVKM. This CDR3 region has 12 residues. V gave up 7 bases and J gave up 5 bases, with 11 bases separating them. The CDR3 protein is CASTPSGETQYF. The CDR3 bases are TGTGCCAGCACCCCGTCGGGGGAGACCCAGTACTTC.